This is a list of T cell receptor beta chains from one sample in a study of immune heterogeneity within non-small cell lung tumors. TCRdb re-called the multiplex PCR reads with MiXCR, one entry per CDR3 protein. The profile shows 5,000 to 6,500 distinct CDR3 sequences, 15% to 20% of them singletons. Sequenced input: lung tumor tissue. The source is a man aged 40-49 years with non-small cell lung cancer. CDR3s include the opening cysteine and the closing phenylalanine or tryptophan.

TRBJ1-3	13	TRBV12-3/TRBV12-4	CANWEWPGNTIYF
TRBJ2-3	16	TRBV7-2	CASSPGLAGSRDTQYF
TRBJ2-2	15	TRBV15	CATSSPTPYTGELFF
TRBJ1-1	13	TRBV28	CASSFGDRDEAFF
TRBJ2-1	12	TRBV6-1	CASSENDREQFF
TRBJ2-1	16	TRBV2	CASRQRGALSYNEQFF
TRBJ2-2	17	TRBV14	CASSQQTGTANTGELFF
TRBJ2-3	15	TRBV7-2	CASSLGLDRTDTQYF
TRBJ2-5	14	TRBV5-1	CASSRRGDGETQYF
TRBJ2-2	15	TRBV6-1	CASSELAGGPGELFF
TRBJ2-5	14	TRBV6-1	CASRRLGGGETQYF
TRBJ2-3	14	TRBV20-1	CSARGGRSTDTQYF
TRBJ2-1	14	TRBV6-1	CASSERLQAGGEFF
TRBJ2-3	15	TRBV27	CASIHLAGGTDTQYF
TRBJ2-5	15	TRBV12-3/TRBV12-4	CASTQLQTGLETQYF
TRBJ2-3	15	TRBV5-1	CASSLGGINTDTQYF
TRBJ2-1	15	TRBV9	CVSTRWGGQYDEQFF
TRBJ2-7	11	TRBV7-2	CASSFIYEQYF
TRBJ1-4	17	TRBV5-6	CASSLLRGSAGAEKLFF
TRBJ2-7	13	TRBV6-1	CASRLTAYYEQYF
TRBJ2-1	17	TRBV9	CASSVSSSGVSYNEQFF
TRBJ2-1	14	TRBV7-6	CASSVLAGGNEQFF
TRBJ2-7	15	TRBV11-2	CASSLEWGQNYEQYF
TRBJ2-7	16	TRBV5-8	CASSTHRGSLGYEQYF
TRBJ1-3	15	TRBV7-9	CASSQGTTSGNTIYF
TRBJ1-4	15	TRBV27	CASSLGQGGQEKLFF
TRBJ1-3	13	TRBV6-1	CASSPDSGNTIYF
TRBJ1-2	14	TRBV28	CASSLLGTDYGYTF
TRBJ2-3	13	TRBV12-3/TRBV12-4	CASSSPDSVTQYF
TRBJ2-7	11	TRBV20-1	CSATPAYEQYF
TRBJ1-1	14	TRBV18	CASSQQGRNTEAFF
TRBJ2-2	15	TRBV7-9	CASSLDGGNTGELFF
TRBJ2-3	15	TRBV20-1	CSAIKTGGFPDTQYF
TRBJ2-3	15	TRBV19	CASSTPTGSKDTQYF
TRBJ2-7	14	TRBV4-2	CASSVDRLSYEQYF
TRBJ2-3	12	TRBV7-2	CASSRDTDTQYF
TRBJ1-1	12	TRBV6-1	CASTTGTGEAFF
TRBJ2-7	17	TRBV19	CASSIGTSGNPLYEQYF
TRBJ2-3	18	TRBV15	CATSSRLTSGTSTDTQYF
TRBJ2-1	15	TRBV27	CASSSRGGVQNEQFF
TRBJ2-7	11	TRBV2	CASSLSYEQYF
TRBJ1-1	15	TRBV14	CASSQVGAGGTEAFF
TRBJ1-6	19	TRBV6-5	CASSYTEIRISSYNSPLHF
TRBJ1-3	16	TRBV27	CASSLSGGQSGNTIYF
TRBJ1-2	11	TRBV25-1	CASRFGGGYTF
TRBJ2-4	18	TRBV5-4	CASSLLAEGPLAKNIQYF
TRBJ2-5	11	TRBV18	CASSLQETQYF
TRBJ2-7	13	TRBV7-8	CASRRGLVYEQYF
TRBJ2-2	12	TRBV6-1	CASRSGTGELFF
TRBJ2-3	14	TRBV11-1	CATRDSRNTDTQYF
TRBJ2-1	14	TRBV29-1	CSVGGGLAGIEQFF